The subject of this entry is one T cell receptor (beta chain). What it recognizes is unknown. The record originates from a study of shared clonotypes between healthy human individuals. Using immunoSEQ multiplex PCR, the repertoire was profiled, and TCRdb retains in-frame clones only, with some absent. The table includes approximately 720,000 clones, about three quarters detected once. Germline V lookup: CDR1 MNHEY, CDR2 SMNVEV (reference sequence). The CDR3 covers 14 residues. Trimming took 4 bases from V and 3 from J, leaving 12 bases between them. Study results and caveats: Sharing of clonotypes among donors was expected to vary with sequencing depth.

This TCR was recovered from a woman under 40 in good health. This chain links TRBV27 with TRBJ1-2; tentatively, D is TRBD1 (6 bases). The sequencing sample was made of memory CD4+ T cells sorted from blood. The subset: CD45RA-negative fraction. The chain's CDR3 is CASSSAGDYYGYTF. The CDR3 nucleotides read TGTGCCAGCAGTTCGGCAGGGGATTACTATGGCTACACCTTC.